Shown below are 10 T cell receptor beta chains from a single sample sequenced in a study of patients and donors after allogeneic stem cell transplantation (dated by TCRdb to 2020 to 2021). The library relied on RT-PCR. Sequencing took place on a NextSeq 550. TCRdb reprocessing: public reads trimmed at Q25 with fastp, clones called with MiXCR, in-frame beta chains kept. Every distinct CDR3 protein forms one entry, paired with its most common genes and DNA. Present in this sample are 800,000 to 1,000,000 distinct CDR3 sequences, more than 15% of which were seen just once. Under 6.5% of the sample is held by the ten biggest clonotypes. Source material: blood, either unsorted or a sorted T cell fraction (not recorded which). These receptors came from a human donor who was either an allogeneic HSCT recipient or a stem cell or donor lymphocyte infusion donor (not recorded which). It is not recorded whose cells these are; they may come from a transplant donor.

This clonotype was seen only a few times. The chain links TRBV19 to TRBJ2-7; D might be TRBD1 or TRBD2, each matching 5 bases. Germline CDR1 reads LNHDA; CDR2 reads SQIVND (reference sequence). CDR3 length equals 12 residues. V was shortened by 5 bases and J by 4 bases, with 9 bases between the two germline ends. DNA of the CDR3: TGTGCCAGTAGTTGGGGGACGTACGAGCAGTACTTC. Encoded protein: CASSWGTYEQYF.

The chain has TRBV5-1 and TRBJ2-2; a possible D gene is TRBD2 (6 bases). CDR3 length: 15 residues. The germline V gene has CDR1 SGHRS and CDR2 YFSETQ. V was pared by 7 bases and J by 6 bases, with 19 bases between. The CDR3 sequence is CASALGGSSAGELFF. In DNA, the CDR3 is TGCGCCAGCGCCCTCGGGGGAAGTAGTGCCGGGGAGCTGTTTTTT.

This clonotype appeared a few times. The chain recombines TRBV5-6 with TRBJ2-1, with 9 bases matching TRBD1. This CDR3 has 16 residues. Trimming at V came to 3 bases and at J to 7 bases, leaving 11 bases not matched to a gene. Germline lookup yields CDR1 SGHDT and CDR2 YYEEEE. This CDR3 reads CASSYKVRDRENEQFF. The CDR3 region has the DNA TGTGCCAGCAGCTACAAAGTCCGGGACAGGGAGAATGAGCAGTTCTTC.

Only a few counts were recorded for this clonotype. This chain uses TRBV10-3 with TRBJ1-5, with a tentative D call TRBD1 (5 bases). The CDR3 covers 17 residues. V dropped 3 bases and J dropped 2 bases, with 17 bases sitting between them. Germline V gene sequence: CDR1 ENHRY, CDR2 SYGVKD. CDR3 sequence: CAISDHTPGRGNQPQHF. CDR3 coding DNA: TGTGCCATCAGTGACCACACTCCGGGACGGGGCAATCAGCCCCAGCATTTT.

The chain links TRBV20-1 to TRBJ2-1; 10 positions match TRBD2. The CDR3 consists of 15 residues. V lost 6 bases to trimming and J lost 6 bases; unmatched junction nucleotides: 11. Per germline, CDR1 DFQATT and CDR2 SNEGSKA (reference sequence). CDR3 residues: CSALPLAGETNEQFF. The CDR3, as DNA: TGCAGTGCCCTACCTCTAGCGGGAGAGACCAATGAGCAGTTCTTC.

This chain connects TRBV4-1 to TRBJ2-1; tentatively, D is TRBD1 (6 bases). CDR3 length: 14 amino acids. The V gene lost 0 bases and the J gene lost 5 bases, with 8 bases spanning the gap. From germline, CDR1 is MGHRA and CDR2 YSYEKL. The CDR3 coding sequence is TGCGCCAGCAGCCAAGAATCAGGGGACAATGAGCAGTTCTTC. Amino acid sequence: CASSQESGDNEQFF.

This clonotype was observed at least ten times. This chain uses TRBV5-1 with TRBJ2-3; perhaps D is TRBD1 or TRBD2 (5 bases each). Germline CDR1 and CDR2: SGHRS and YFSETQ. This CDR3 is 15 amino acids long. V lost 0 bases to trimming and J lost 1 base, with 9 bases between them. CDR3: CASSLELGRTDTQYF. In DNA form, the CDR3 reads TGCGCCAGCAGCTTGGAGCTGGGACGCACAGATACGCAGTATTTT.

This sequence joins TRBV7-8 and TRBJ1-5, with D maybe TRBD1 (5 bases). Trimming pared 1 base from V and 6 bases from J, leaving 13 bases between. CDR1 and CDR2 from the germline V gene are SGHVS and FQNEAQ. The CDR3 is made up of 15 amino acids. CDR3 sequence (DNA): TGTGCCAGCAGCTTAGGAGGAGGGACCGGTCAGCCCCAGCATTTT. This gives the protein CASSLGGGTGQPQHF.

V is TRBV12-3 or TRBV12-4 and J is TRBJ1-1; 12 bases align to TRBD1. This CDR3 comprises 15 residues. J gave up 6 bases and V 6 bases, and 8 bases lay outside the gene matches. This chain's CDR3 is CASSRDRGRIAEAFF. DNA for the CDR3: TGTGCCAGCAGCAGGGACAGGGGGCGTATCGCTGAAGCTTTCTTT.

This clonotype was counted many times. V usage is TRBV12-3 or TRBV12-4 and J usage is TRBJ2-3, with TRBD1 identical over 7 bases. CDR3 length: 13 amino acids. J was trimmed by 10 bases and V by 6 bases; bases with no gene match: 10. The CDR3 reads CASSPERGLAQYF. As DNA, the CDR3 is TGTGCCAGCAGCCCTGAGAGGGGGCTAGCGCAGTATTTT.